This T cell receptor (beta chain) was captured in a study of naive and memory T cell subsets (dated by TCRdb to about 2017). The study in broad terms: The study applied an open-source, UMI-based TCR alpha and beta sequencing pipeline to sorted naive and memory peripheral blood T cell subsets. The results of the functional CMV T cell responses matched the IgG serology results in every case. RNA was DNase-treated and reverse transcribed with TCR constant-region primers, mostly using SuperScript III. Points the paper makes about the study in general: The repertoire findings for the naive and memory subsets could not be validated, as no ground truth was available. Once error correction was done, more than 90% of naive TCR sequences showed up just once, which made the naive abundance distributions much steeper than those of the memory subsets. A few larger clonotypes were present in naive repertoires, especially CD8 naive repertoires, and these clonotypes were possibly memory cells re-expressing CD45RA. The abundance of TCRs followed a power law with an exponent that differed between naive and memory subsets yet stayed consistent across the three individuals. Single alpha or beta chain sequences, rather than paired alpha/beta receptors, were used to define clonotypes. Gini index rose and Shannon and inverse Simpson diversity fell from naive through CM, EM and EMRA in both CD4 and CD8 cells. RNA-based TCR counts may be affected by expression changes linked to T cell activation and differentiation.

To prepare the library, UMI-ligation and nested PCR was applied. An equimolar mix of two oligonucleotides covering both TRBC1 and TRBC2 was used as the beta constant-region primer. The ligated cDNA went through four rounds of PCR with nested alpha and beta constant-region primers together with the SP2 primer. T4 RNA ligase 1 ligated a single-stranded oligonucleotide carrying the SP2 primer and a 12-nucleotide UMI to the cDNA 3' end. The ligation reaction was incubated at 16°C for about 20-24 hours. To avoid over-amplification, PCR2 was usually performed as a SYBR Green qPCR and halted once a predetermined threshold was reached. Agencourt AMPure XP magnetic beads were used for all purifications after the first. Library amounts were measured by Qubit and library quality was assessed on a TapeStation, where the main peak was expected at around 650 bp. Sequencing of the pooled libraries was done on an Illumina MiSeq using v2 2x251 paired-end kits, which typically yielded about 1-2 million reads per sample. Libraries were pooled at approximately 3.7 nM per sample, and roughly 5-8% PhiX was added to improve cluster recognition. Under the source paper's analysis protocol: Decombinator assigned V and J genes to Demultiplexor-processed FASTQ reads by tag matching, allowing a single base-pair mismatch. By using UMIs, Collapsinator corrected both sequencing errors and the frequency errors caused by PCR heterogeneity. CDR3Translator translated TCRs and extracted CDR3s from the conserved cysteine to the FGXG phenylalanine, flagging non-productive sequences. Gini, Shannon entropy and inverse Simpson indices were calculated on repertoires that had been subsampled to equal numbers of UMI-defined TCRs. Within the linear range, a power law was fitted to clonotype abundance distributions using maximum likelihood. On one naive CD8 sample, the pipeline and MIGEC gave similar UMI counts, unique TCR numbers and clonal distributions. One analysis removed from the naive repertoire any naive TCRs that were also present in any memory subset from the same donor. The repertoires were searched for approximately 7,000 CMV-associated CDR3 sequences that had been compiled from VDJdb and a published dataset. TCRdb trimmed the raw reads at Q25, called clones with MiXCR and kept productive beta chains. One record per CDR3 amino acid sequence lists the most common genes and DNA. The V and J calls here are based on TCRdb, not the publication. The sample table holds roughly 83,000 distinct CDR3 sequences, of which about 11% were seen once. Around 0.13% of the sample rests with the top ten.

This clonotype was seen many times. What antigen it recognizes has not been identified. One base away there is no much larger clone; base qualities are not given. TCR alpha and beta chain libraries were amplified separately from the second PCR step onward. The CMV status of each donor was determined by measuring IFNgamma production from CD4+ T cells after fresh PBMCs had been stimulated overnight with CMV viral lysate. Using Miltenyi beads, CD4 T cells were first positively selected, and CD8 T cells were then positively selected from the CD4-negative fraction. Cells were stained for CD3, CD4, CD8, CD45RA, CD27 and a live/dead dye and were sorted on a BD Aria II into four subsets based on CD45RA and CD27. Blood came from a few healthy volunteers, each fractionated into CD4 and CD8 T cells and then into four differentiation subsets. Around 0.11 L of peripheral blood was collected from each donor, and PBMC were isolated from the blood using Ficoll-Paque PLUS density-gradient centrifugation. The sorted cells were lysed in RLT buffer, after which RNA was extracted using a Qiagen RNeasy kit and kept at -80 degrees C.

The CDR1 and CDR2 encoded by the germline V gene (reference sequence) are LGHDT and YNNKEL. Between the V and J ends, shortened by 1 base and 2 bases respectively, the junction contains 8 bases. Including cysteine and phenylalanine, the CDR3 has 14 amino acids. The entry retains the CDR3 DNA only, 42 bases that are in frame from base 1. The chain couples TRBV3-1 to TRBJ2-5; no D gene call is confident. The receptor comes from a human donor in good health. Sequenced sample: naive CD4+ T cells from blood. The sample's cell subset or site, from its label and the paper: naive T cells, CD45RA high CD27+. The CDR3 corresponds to CASSQVRSQETQYF. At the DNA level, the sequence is TGTGCCAGCAGCCAAGTCAGATCACAAGAGACCCAGTACTTC.